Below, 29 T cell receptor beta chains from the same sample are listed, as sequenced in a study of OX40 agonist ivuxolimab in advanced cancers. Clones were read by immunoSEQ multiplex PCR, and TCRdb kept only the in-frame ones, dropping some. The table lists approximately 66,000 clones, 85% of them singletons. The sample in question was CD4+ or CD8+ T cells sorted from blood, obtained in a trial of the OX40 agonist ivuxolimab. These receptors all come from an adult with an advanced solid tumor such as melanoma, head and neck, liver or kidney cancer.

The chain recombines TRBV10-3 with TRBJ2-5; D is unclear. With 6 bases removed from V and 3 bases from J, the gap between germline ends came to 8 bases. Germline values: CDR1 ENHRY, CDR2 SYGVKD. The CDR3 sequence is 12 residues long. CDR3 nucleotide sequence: TGTGCCATCAGCGGCCTGGAAGAGACCCAGTACTTC. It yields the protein CAISGLEETQYF.

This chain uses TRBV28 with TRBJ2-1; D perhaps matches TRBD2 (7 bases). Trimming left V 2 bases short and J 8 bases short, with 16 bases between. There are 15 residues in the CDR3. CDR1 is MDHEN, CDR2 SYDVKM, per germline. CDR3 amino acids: CASSLPGGRAHEQFF. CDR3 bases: TGTGCCAGCAGTTTACCGGGGGGCAGGGCCCATGAGCAGTTCTTC. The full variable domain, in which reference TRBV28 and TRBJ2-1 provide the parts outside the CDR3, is DVKVTQSSRYLVKRTGEKVFLECVQDMDHENMFWYRQDPGLGLRLIYFSYDVKMKEKGDIPEGYSVSREKKERFSLILESASTNQTSMYLCASSLPGGRAHEQFFGPGTRLTVL.

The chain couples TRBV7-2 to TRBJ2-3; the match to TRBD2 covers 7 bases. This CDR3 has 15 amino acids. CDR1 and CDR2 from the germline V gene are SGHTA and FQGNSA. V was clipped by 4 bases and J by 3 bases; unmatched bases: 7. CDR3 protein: CASSSDGGRTDTQYF. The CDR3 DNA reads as TGTGCCAGCAGCTCAGACGGGGGGAGGACAGATACGCAGTATTTT.

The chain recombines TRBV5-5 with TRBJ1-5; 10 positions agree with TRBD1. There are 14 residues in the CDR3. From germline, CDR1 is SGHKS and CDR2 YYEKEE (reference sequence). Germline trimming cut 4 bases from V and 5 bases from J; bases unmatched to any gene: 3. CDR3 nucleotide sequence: TGTGCCAGCAGCACGGACAGGGGGGATCAGCCCCAGCATTTT. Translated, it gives CASSTDRGDQPQHF.

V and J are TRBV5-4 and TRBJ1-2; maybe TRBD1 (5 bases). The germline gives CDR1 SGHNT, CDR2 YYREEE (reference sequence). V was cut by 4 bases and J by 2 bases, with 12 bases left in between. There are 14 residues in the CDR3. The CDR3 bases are TGTGCCAGCAGCGGGGACGGATCGAACTATGGCTACACCTTC. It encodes CASSGDGSNYGYTF. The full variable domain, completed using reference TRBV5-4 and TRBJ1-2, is ETGVTQSPTHLIKTRGQQVTLRCSSQSGHNTVSWYQQALGQGPQFIFQYYREEENGRGNFPPRFSGLQFPNYSSELNVNALELDDSALYLCASSGDGSNYGYTFGSGTRLTVV.

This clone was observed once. CDR3 region: CASSRGTGSGANVLTF. The CDR3 DNA sequence: TGCGCCAGCAGCAGGGGGACAGGGTCTGGGGCCAACGTCCTGACTTTC. The V call is TRBV5-1, the J call TRBJ2-6; 9 nucleotides line up with TRBD1. The CDR3 loop spans 16 amino acids. Germline CDR1 is SGHRS and CDR2 is YFSETQ. V lost 4 bases and J lost 1; bases outside the gene matches: 3.

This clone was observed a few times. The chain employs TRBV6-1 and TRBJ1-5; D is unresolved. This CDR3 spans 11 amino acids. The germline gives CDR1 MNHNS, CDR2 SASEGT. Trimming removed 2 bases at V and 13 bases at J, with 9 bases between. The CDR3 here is CASSEHDPQHF. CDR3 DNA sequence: TGTGCCAGCAGTGAACATGATCCTCAGCATTTT.

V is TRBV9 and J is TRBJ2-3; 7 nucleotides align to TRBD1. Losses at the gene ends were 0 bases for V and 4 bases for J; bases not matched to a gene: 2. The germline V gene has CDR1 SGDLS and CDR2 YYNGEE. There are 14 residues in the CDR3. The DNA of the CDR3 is TGTGCCAGCAGCGTAGATAGGGGGCCAGATACGCAGTATTTT. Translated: CASSVDRGPDTQYF.

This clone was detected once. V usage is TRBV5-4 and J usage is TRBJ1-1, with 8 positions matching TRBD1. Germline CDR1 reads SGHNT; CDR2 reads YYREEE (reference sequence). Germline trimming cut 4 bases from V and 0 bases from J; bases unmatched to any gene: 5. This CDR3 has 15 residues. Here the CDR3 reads CASSPGGQVNTEAFF. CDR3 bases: TGTGCCAGCAGCCCGGGGGGACAGGTGAACACTGAAGCTTTCTTT. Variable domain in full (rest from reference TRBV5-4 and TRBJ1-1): ETGVTQSPTHLIKTRGQQVTLRCSSQSGHNTVSWYQQALGQGPQFIFQYYREEENGRGNFPPRFSGLQFPNYSSELNVNALELDDSALYLCASSPGGQVNTEAFFGQGTRLTVV.

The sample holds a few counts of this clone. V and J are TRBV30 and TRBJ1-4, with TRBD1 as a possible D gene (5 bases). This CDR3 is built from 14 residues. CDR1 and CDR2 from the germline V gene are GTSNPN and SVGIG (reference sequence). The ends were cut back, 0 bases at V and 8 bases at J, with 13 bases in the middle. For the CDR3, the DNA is TGTGCCTGGAGTGTAGTGGGGGGAAGGGAAAAACTGTTTTTT. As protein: CAWSVVGGREKLFF. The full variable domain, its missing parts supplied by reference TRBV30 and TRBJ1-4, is SQTIHQWPATLVQPVGSPLSLECTVEGTSNPNLYWYRQAAGRGLQLLFYSVGIGQISSEVPQNLSASRPQDRQFILSSKKLLLSDSGFYLCAWSVVGGREKLFFGSGTQLSVL.

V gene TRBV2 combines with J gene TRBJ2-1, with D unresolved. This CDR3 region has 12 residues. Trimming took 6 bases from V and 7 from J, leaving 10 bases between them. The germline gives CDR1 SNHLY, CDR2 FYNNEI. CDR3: CASRDPVNEQFF. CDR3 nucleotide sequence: TGTGCCAGCAGAGACCCGGTTAATGAGCAGTTCTTC.

The DNA for the CDR3 is TGTGCCAGTCCCCTAGGAGCGGGAGGGCCGGAAGAGACCCAGTACTTC. Its protein is CASPLGAGGPEETQYF. V and J are TRBV19 and TRBJ2-5; 10 bases match TRBD2. V lost 8 bases to trimming and J lost 3 bases; unmatched junction nucleotides: 12. The germline V gene has CDR1 LNHDA and CDR2 SQIVND (reference sequence). The CDR3 extends over 16 amino acids.

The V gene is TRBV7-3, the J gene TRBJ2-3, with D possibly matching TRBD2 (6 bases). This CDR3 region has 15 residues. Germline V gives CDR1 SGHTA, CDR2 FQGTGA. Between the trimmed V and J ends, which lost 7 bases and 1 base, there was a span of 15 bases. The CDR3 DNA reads TGTGCCAGCACCCAGTCGGGACTTCGCACAGATACGCAGTATTTT. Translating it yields CASTQSGLRTDTQYF.

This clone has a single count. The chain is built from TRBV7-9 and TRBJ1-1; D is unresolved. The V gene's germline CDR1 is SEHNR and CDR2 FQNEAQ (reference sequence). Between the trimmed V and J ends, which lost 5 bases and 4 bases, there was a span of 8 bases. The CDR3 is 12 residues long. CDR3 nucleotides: TGTGCCAGCAGCCGTGAAAGCACTGAAGCTTTCTTT. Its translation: CASSRESTEAFF.

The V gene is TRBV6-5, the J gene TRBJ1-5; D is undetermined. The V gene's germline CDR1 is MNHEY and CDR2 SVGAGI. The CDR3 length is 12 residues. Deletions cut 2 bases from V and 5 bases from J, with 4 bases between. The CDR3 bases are TGTGCCAGCAGTTACCTTGATCAGCCCCAGCATTTT. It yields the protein CASSYLDQPQHF.

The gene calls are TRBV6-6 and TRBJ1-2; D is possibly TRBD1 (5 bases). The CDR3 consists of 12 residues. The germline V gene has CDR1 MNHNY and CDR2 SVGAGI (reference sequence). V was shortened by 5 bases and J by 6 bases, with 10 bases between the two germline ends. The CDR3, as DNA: TGTGCCAGCAGTGATCAGGGTAATGGCTACACCTTC. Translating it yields CASSDQGNGYTF.

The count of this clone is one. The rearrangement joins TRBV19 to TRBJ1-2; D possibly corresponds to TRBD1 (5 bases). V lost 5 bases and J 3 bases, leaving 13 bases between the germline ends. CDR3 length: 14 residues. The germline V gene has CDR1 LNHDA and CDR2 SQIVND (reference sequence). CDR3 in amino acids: CASSDPGLDYGYTF. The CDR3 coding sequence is TGTGCCAGTAGTGACCCAGGGTTGGACTATGGCTACACCTTC.

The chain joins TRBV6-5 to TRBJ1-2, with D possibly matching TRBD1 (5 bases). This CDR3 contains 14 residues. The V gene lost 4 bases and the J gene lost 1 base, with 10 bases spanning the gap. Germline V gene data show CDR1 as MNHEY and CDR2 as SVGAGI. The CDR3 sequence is CASSLRGFNYGYTF. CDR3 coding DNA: TGTGCCAGCAGTTTAAGGGGTTTTAACTATGGCTACACCTTC.

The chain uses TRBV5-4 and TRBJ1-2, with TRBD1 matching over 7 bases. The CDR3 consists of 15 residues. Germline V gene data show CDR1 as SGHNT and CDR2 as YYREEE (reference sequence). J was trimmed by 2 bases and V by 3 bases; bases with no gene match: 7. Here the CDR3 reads CASSYIDRVNYGYTF. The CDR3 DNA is TGTGCCAGCAGCTACATAGACAGGGTCAACTATGGCTACACCTTC.

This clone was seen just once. CDR3 amino acids: CASSREGANEKLFF. CDR3 bases: TGTGCCAGCAGTCGAGAGGGGGCTAATGAAAAACTGTTTTTT. The chain recombines TRBV27 with TRBJ1-4; tentatively, D is TRBD1 (6 bases). CDR1 and CDR2 from the germline V gene are MNHEY and SMNVEV (reference sequence). CDR3 length: 14 residues. Trimming removed 5 bases at V and 3 bases at J, with 10 bases between. The whole variable domain, filled in from reference TRBV27 and TRBJ1-4, reads EAQVTQNPRYLITVTGKKLTVTCSQNMNHEYMSWYRQDPGLGLRQIYYSMNVEVTDKGDVPEGYKVSRKEKRNFPLILESPSPNQTSLYFCASSREGANEKLFFGSGTQLSVL.

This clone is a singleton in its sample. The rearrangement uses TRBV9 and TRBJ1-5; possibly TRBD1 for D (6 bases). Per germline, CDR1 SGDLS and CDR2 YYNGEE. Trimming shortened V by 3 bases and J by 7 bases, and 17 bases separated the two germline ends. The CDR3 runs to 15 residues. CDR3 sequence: CASSGPGTIGQPQHF. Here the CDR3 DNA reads TGTGCCAGCAGCGGCCCCGGGACAATCGGGCAGCCCCAGCATTTT.

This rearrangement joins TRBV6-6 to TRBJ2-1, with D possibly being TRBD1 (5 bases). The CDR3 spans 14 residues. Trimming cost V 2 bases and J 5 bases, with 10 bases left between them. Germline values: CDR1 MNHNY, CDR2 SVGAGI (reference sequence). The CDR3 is CASSYGAVNNEQFF. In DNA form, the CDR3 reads TGTGCCAGCAGTTACGGGGCAGTGAACAATGAGCAGTTCTTC.

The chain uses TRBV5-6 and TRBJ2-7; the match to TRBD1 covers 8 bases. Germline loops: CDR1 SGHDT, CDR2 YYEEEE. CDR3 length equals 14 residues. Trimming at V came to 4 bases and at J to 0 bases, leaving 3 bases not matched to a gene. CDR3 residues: CASSRQGRSYEQYF. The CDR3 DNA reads TGTGCCAGCAGCCGACAGGGGCGCTCCTACGAGCAGTACTTC.

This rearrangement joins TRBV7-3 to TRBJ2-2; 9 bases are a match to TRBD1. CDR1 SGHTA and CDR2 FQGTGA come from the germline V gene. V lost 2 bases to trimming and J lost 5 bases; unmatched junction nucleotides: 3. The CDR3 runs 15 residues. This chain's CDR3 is CASSLRGQGTGELFF. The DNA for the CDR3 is TGTGCCAGCAGCTTACGAGGACAGGGGACCGGGGAGCTGTTTTTT. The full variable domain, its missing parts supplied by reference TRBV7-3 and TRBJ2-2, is GAGVSQTPSNKVTEKGKYVELRCDPISGHTALYWYRQSLGQGPEFLIYFQGTGAADDSGLPNDRFFAVRPEGSVSTLKIQRTERGDSAVYLCASSLRGQGTGELFFGEGSRLTVL.

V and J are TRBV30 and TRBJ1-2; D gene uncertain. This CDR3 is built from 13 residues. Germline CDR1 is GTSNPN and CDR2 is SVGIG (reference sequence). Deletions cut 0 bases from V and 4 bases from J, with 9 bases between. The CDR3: CAWSVPSAYGYTF. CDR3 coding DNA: TGTGCCTGGAGTGTACCCTCCGCCTATGGCTACACCTTC.

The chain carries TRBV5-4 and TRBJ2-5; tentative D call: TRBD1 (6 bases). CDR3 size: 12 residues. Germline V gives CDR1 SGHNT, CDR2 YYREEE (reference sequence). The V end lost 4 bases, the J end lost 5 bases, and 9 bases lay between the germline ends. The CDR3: CASSIRGETQYF. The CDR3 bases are TGTGCCAGCAGCATTAGGGGGGAGACCCAGTACTTC.

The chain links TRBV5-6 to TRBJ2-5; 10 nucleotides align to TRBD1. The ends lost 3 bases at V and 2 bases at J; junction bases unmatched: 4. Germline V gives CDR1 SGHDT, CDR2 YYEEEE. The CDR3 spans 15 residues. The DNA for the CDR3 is TGTGCCAGCAGCTCCGGGACAGGGGTTCAAGAGACCCAGTACTTC. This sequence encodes CASSSGTGVQETQYF.

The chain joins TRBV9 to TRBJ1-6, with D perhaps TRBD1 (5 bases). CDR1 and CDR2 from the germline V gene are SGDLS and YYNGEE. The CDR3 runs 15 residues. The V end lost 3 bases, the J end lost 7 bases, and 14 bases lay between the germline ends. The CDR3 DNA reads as TGTGCCAGCAGCGCCTCGGGACTGCAGAATTCACCCCTCCACTTT. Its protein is CASSASGLQNSPLHF. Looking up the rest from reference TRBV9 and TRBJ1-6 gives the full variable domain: DSGVTQTPKHLITATGQRVTLRCSPRSGDLSVYWYQQSLDQGLQFLIQYYNGEERAKGNILERFSAQQFPDLHSELNLSSLELGDSALYFCASSASGLQNSPLHFGNGTRLTVT.

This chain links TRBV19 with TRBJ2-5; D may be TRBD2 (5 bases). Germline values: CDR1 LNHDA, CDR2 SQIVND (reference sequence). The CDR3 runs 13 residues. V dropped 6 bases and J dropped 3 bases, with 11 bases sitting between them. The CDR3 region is CASRQEVEETQYF. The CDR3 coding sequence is TGTGCCAGTAGGCAGGAGGTCGAAGAGACCCAGTACTTC. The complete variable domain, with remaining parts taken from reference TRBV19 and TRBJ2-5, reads DGGITQSPKYLFRKEGQNVTLSCEQNLNHDAMYWYRQDPGQGLRLIYYSQIVNDFQKGDIAEGYSVSREKKESFPLTVTSAQKNPTAFYLCASRQEVEETQYFGPGTRLLVL.